This T cell receptor (beta chain) was found in a study of cytomegalovirus exposure and HLA in healthy donors. Germline assignment: CDR1 MNHEY and CDR2 SMNVEV (reference sequence). The junction had 8 bases not matched to a gene; V was cut back by 6 bases and J by 1 base. The CDR3 is made up of 16 amino acids. As regards this clone: Its antigen is as yet unknown.

The PCR ran on 60 Vbeta and 13 Jbeta primers. The data were produced by immunoSEQ multiplex PCR, yet TCRdb's version contains in-frame clones alone and is incomplete. The table has some 150,000 clones, around four fifths seen once; the top ten hold 1.5% to 1.7%. Study outcomes and limitations: The authors enumerated around 150 TCR beta chains as linked to cytomegalovirus. There was a cluster of highly shared sequence variants that was likely a sequencing artifact.

The sequenced sample was PBMCs. The sequence came from a man in his forties in good health and CMV-seronegative. V usage is TRBV27 and J usage is TRBJ1-1; 10 positions agree with TRBD1. CDR3 protein: CASSRQGARANTEAFF. CDR3 nucleotide sequence: TGTGCCAGCAGCCGACAGGGGGCAAGAGCGAACACTGAAGCTTTCTTT.